Listed below are T cell receptor beta chains from one sample, sequenced in a study of beta chain features in type 1 diabetes. TCRdb's copy holds only in-frame clones and misses some; the assay was immunoSEQ multiplex PCR. The profile covers about half a million clones, with 30% appearing a single time and roughly 0.066% taken by the ten largest. Sequencing was performed on naive CD4+ T cells from blood. Every receptor here comes from a man aged 18-30 years in good health. The CDR3 runs from the conserved cysteine through the conserved F or W. The order of the fields is CDR3 DNA, CDR3 protein, J gene, D gene, clone size, V gene. The D gene is left open where the match is weak. Clone size appears in some rows only: once, few, many, or a class for an expanded clone.

TGTGCCATCAGAGCGGGGACGTACACAGATACGCAGTATTTT CAIRAGTYTDTQYF TRBJ2-3 TRBD2 - TRBV10-3
TGTGCCAGCAGATCGCCGGGACTCAACTCCTACGAGCAGTACTTC CASRSPGLNSYEQYF TRBJ2-7 - - TRBV28
TGTGCCAGCAGCCGGGGCAGGGGCCCTGGAGATGAAAAACTGTTTTTT CASSRGRGPGDEKLFF TRBJ1-4 - - TRBV16
TGTGCCAGCACACCCGGGACAGGGAACTACAATGAGCAGTTCTTC CASTPGTGNYNEQFF TRBJ2-1 TRBD1 - TRBV7-9
TGTGCCAGCAGCGGTCCCCGGACTAGCGGGAGGTTAGATACGCAGTATTTT CASSGPRTSGRLDTQYF TRBJ2-3 TRBD2 - TRBV9
TGTGCCAGCAGCCAAGATGCGGTGCCCGGGGAGCTGTTTTTT CASSQDAVPGELFF TRBJ2-2 - - TRBV4-2
TGCAGCGTTGAAGATAGGGGGACCGCCTATGGCTACACCTTC CSVEDRGTAYGYTF TRBJ1-2 - - TRBV29-1
TGTGCCAGCAGCTCTACTCCAGGGGAGGGGGTAGCAGATACGCAGTATTTT CASSSTPGEGVADTQYF TRBJ2-3 - - TRBV7-8
TGTGCCACCAGCAGAGGGACAGGAACCTACAATGAGCAGTTCTTC CATSRGTGTYNEQFF TRBJ2-1 TRBD1 - TRBV15
TGTGCCAGCGAAACAGGGGCAGAGACCCAGTACTTC CASETGAETQYF TRBJ2-5 TRBD1 few TRBV2
TGTGCCAGCAGACCCGGGACTAGCGGCACAGATACGCAGTATTTT CASRPGTSGTDTQYF TRBJ2-3 TRBD2 - TRBV2
TGTGCCATCAGGCGTGAGTCCCTTCGGCAGGGATGGCATGAGCAGTTCTTC CAIRRESLRQGWHEQFF TRBJ2-1 - few TRBV10-3
TGTGCCAGCAGTGAATTTACTAGCGGGACAGGGTTTGGCGAGACCCAGTACTTC CASSEFTSGTGFGETQYF TRBJ2-5 - - TRBV25-1